The clone carrying this T cell receptor (beta chain) was found many times. Its antigen is unknown. The sample is drawn from a study of post-analysis software for immune sequencing data. Overall study context: Relapsing-remitting, secondary progressive and progressive-relapsing forms of multiple sclerosis all featured among disease courses.

Findings of the study overall: Samples sharing a preparation batch grouped tightly together when assessed by F measure. Roughly five TRBV segments were significantly more frequent in patients than in controls. TRBV5-6, TRBV5-1 and TRBV20-1 were among these segments.

V dropped 5 bases and J dropped 4 bases, with 15 bases sitting between them. CDR3 size: 14 residues. The germline gives CDR1 SQVTM, CDR2 ANQGSEA. Sequencing libraries made from TCR beta cDNA carried unique molecular identifiers. T cells, roughly 0.9 to 11 million of them, yielded some 500,000 cDNA molecules. TCRdb re-called the PCR reads through MiXCR, storing one row per CDR3 protein. The data show hundreds of thousands of distinct CDR3 sequences, with less than 35% seen just once and around 0.56% held by the top ten. This chain uses TRBV29-1 with TRBJ2-1, with TRBD1 as a possible D gene (6 bases). What was sequenced was blood. This clonotype was obtained from a girl aged 10 to 17 with multiple sclerosis. CDR3 loop: CSVWGQGDYNEQFF. CDR3 DNA: TGCAGCGTTTGGGGGCAGGGAGATTACAATGAGCAGTTCTTC.